A single TCR beta chain is shown here with its context. TCRdb's copy holds only in-frame clones and misses some; the assay was immunoSEQ multiplex PCR. The table includes 600,000 or so clones, around 87% detected once. These data come from a study of shared T cell receptors in the human thymus. The V gene's germline CDR1 is SGHVS and CDR2 FQNEAQ. The V segment lost 4 bases and the J segment 3 bases; nucleotides outside the gene matches: 5. The CDR3 is 14 amino acids. This sample also belongs to another study, concerning human thymus T cells. That paper states: The thymus tissue came from resections taken during corrective heart surgery.

The chain combines TRBV7-8 with TRBJ1-2, with 7 bases identical to TRBD1. Source material: thymocytes. This TCR was recovered from a boy younger than two with a congenital heart defect. Here the CDR3 reads CASSSQGRHYGYTF. The DNA for the CDR3 is TGTGCCAGCAGCTCACAGGGGAGACACTATGGCTACACCTTC.